Reported below is one T cell receptor beta chain. No antigen is known for it. 60 Vbeta and 13 Jbeta primers were used in PCR. Libraries were prepared by immunoSEQ multiplex PCR; TCRdb keeps only in-frame clonotypes and omits some of them. The table includes 150,000 or so clones, approximately 80% detected once. The data originate from a study of cytomegalovirus exposure and HLA in healthy donors. Whole-study results and caveats: Earlier results showed most TCR beta V segments being productive about 87% or about 30% of the time.

Germline values: CDR1 SGHTA, CDR2 FQGNSA. The CDR3 contains 14 residues. The V segment lost 0 bases and the J segment 8 bases; nucleotides outside the gene matches: 4. Healthy individuals who donated bone marrow served as the donors. The sample comprised PBMCs. The receptor was derived from a man aged 40-49 years in good health and CMV-seropositive. The V call is TRBV7-2, the J call TRBJ2-1, with TRBD2 matching 7 bases. Written as DNA, the CDR3 is TGTGCCAGCAGCTTAGCGCGGGAGCTCTATGAGCAGTTCTTC. It specifies CASSLARELYEQFF. Using reference TRBV7-2 and TRBJ2-1 for the parts outside the CDR3, the full variable domain is GAGVSQSPSNKVTEKGKDVELRCDPISGHTALYWYRQSLGQGLEFLIYFQGNSAPDKSGLPSDRFSAERTGGSVSTLTIQRTQQEDSAVYLCASSLARELYEQFFGPGTRLTVL.